These 6 T cell receptor beta chains originate from one sample sequenced in a study of cytomegalovirus exposure and HLA in healthy donors. Researchers ran the PCR with 60 Vbeta and 13 Jbeta primers. The table came from immunoSEQ multiplex PCR; TCRdb's copy has only in-frame clones and leaves some out. Found here are 80,000 to 100,000 clones; the top ten clones hold approximately 0.63%. Sequencing used PBMCs. These receptors came from a man aged 45-65 years in good health and CMV-seronegative.

The chain is built from TRBV7-9 and TRBJ1-5; TRBD1 aligns across 7 bases. The CDR3 covers 14 residues. V dropped 5 bases and J dropped 6; count of bases not matched to a gene: 7. CDR1 and CDR2 (germline): SEHNR, FQNEAQ (reference sequence). CDR3 protein: CASSPPTGLQPQHF. DNA of the CDR3: TGTGCCAGCAGCCCCCCGACAGGGCTTCAGCCCCAGCATTTT.

V and J are TRBV19 and TRBJ1-5, with D uncertain. Germline CDR1 reads LNHDA; CDR2 reads SQIVND (reference sequence). The germline V and J ends were trimmed by 6 bases and 4 bases, with 13 bases remaining between them. This CDR3 comprises 14 residues. The CDR3 loop is CASSQSRRNQPQHF. CDR3 nucleotide sequence: TGTGCCAGTAGCCAATCTAGGAGGAATCAGCCCCAGCATTTT.

A word on this clone: The same CDR3 can be traced to other DNA sequences in this sample. J is TRBJ1-1 and V is TRBV11-3; no clear D. Germline assignment: CDR1 SGHNT and CDR2 YENEEA. V was clipped by 5 bases and J by 0 bases, with 10 bases between them. CDR3 size: 14 residues. The CDR3 coding sequence is TGTGCCAGCAGCCCCCAAGGAGTGAACACTGAAGCTTTCTTT. The encoded protein is CASSPQGVNTEAFF.

The chain employs TRBV27 and TRBJ1-3, with 7 bases matching TRBD1. The CDR3 has 15 amino acids. The junction had 3 bases not matched to a gene; V was cut back by 4 bases and J by 0 bases. Germline loops: CDR1 MNHEY, CDR2 SMNVEV (reference sequence). CDR3 protein: CASSYTGVSGNTIYF. The CDR3 DNA is TGTGCCAGCAGTTATACAGGGGTCTCTGGAAACACCATATATTTT.

This chain joins TRBV29-1 and TRBJ2-1; TRBD2 matches at 9 bases. Per germline, CDR1 SQVTM and CDR2 ANQGSEA. This CDR3 spans 14 amino acids. With V trimmed by 8 bases and J by 3 bases, 8 bases remained unmatched. This CDR3 is CSLNPSGDYNEQFF. The CDR3 DNA follows: TGCAGCCTGAACCCTAGCGGGGACTACAATGAGCAGTTCTTC.

The gene calls are TRBV9 and TRBJ2-5; 8 nucleotides agree with TRBD1. The V segment lost 1 base and the J segment 5 bases; nucleotides outside the gene matches: 10. Germline CDR1 reads SGDLS; CDR2 reads YYNGEE. The CDR3 is 16 residues long. CDR3 sequence reads: CASSVMSGQVWETQYF. The CDR3 DNA follows: TGTGCCAGCAGCGTAATGTCGGGACAGGTCTGGGAGACCCAGTACTTC.